This TCR beta chain was found in a study of OX40 agonist ivuxolimab in advanced cancers. Whole-study results and caveats: The 0.1-3.0 mg/kg partial responders had among the lowest clonal expansion. Researchers report that CD8+ T cells had, on average, more expanded clones than CD4+. Normalized T-cell clonal expansion was also low in some nonresponders.

The CDR3 runs to 14 residues. Germline V lookup: CDR1 MNHNY, CDR2 SVGAGI (reference sequence). Trimming took 5 bases from V and 4 from J, leaving 14 bases between them. In this sample, this clone is large. The antigen remains undetermined. Some clones are missing from TCRdb's copy, which holds only in-frame ones; the method was immunoSEQ multiplex PCR. The sample yields 15,000 to 20,000 clones, approximately 92% seen once. The chain links TRBV6-6 to TRBJ1-1; D may be TRBD1 (5 bases). Sequencing used CD4+ or CD8+ T cells sorted from blood, obtained in a trial of the OX40 agonist ivuxolimab. The sequence derives from an adult with an advanced solid tumor such as melanoma, head and neck, liver or kidney cancer. The CDR3 DNA reads as TGTGCCAGCAGTACCGAAGGGGCCTTCACTGAAGCTTTCTTT. It translates to CASSTEGAFTEAFF.